The 12 T cell receptor beta chains below all came from one sample that was sequenced in a study of B cell selection in AIRE deficiency. Sorting defined conventional CD4 T cells as CD4+CD127+. Repertoires were generated with immunoSEQ multiplex PCR, while TCRdb's copy carries only in-frame clones and drops some. Counted here are around 19,000 clones, more than 95% occurring once; the ten biggest clones make up roughly 0.29%. Sequenced: conventional CD4+ T cells sorted from PBMCs. These receptors were obtained from a human donor with AIRE deficiency.

In this sample, this clone turned up once. The V gene is TRBV7-3, the J gene TRBJ2-7, with D maybe TRBD2 (6 bases). V was trimmed by 3 bases and J by 0 bases, leaving 12 bases between them. Germline CDR1 is SGHTA and CDR2 is FQGTGA. There are 15 residues in the CDR3. CDR3 DNA sequence: TGTGCCAGCAGCTTGGGGGGTCCAAGCTCCTACGAGCAGTACTTC. Its translation is CASSLGGPSSYEQYF.

This chain uses TRBV28 with TRBJ1-1; no firm D call. The germline CDR1 and CDR2 sequences are MDHEN and SYDVKM. Deletions cut 2 bases from V and 0 bases from J, with 16 bases between. CDR3 length: 17 amino acids. The CDR3, as DNA: TGTGCCAGCAGTTTACCGGCCGGACGAAGACTGAACACTGAAGCTTTCTTT. Translating it yields CASSLPAGRRLNTEAFF.

The genes are TRBV4-3 and TRBJ1-3; 7 nucleotides agree with TRBD1. V dropped 3 bases and J dropped 4; count of bases not matched to a gene: 6. CDR3 length: 15 amino acids. Germline V gives CDR1 LGHNA, CDR2 YSLEER. The CDR3 DNA sequence: TGCGCCAGCAGCCAGCGACAGGGCGAGGGAAACACCATATATTTT. This sequence encodes CASSQRQGEGNTIYF.

This chain connects TRBV19 to TRBJ2-1; 7 positions agree with TRBD1. Germline V lookup: CDR1 LNHDA, CDR2 SQIVND (reference sequence). This CDR3 has 15 amino acids. The V and J ends lost 7 bases and 6 bases, in that order; junction bases with no gene match: 12. The CDR3 sequence: CASIPRQGRVNEQFF. CDR3 bases: TGTGCCAGTATCCCTCGACAGGGTCGGGTCAATGAGCAGTTCTTC. Supplemented by reference TRBV19 and TRBJ2-1, the full variable domain reads DGGITQSPKYLFRKEGQNVTLSCEQNLNHDAMYWYRQDPGQGLRLIYYSQIVNDFQKGDIAEGYSVSREKKESFPLTVTSAQKNPTAFYLCASIPRQGRVNEQFFGPGTRLTVL.

The chain recombines TRBV7-2 with TRBJ2-7; D is possibly TRBD1 (6 bases). Germline loops: CDR1 SGHTA, CDR2 FQGNSA. The length of the CDR3 is 15 residues. The germline V and J ends were trimmed by 3 bases and 0 bases, with 12 bases remaining between them. Here the CDR3 reads CASSFLQGSSYEQYF. The CDR3 DNA reads TGTGCCAGCAGCTTCCTACAGGGTAGCTCCTACGAGCAGTACTTC.

The gene calls are TRBV5-5 and TRBJ2-7, with D maybe TRBD2 (5 bases). This CDR3 contains 15 residues. Germline CDR1 SGHKS, CDR2 YYEKEE (reference sequence). V shed 4 bases and J shed 2 bases, with 16 bases lying between them. The CDR3 is CASSRNPRDAYEQYF. The CDR3 nucleotides read TGTGCCAGCAGCCGTAATCCCCGGGATGCCTACGAGCAGTACTTC.

The CDR3 protein is CASSPIPTVSTDTQYF. In DNA, the CDR3 is TGTGCCAGCAGCCCAATCCCGACAGTTAGCACAGATACGCAGTATTTT. The chain uses TRBV7-9 and TRBJ2-3; a weak D match, TRBD1 (5 bases). V lost 5 bases to trimming and J lost 0 bases, with 15 bases between them. Looked up from germline, CDR1 is SEHNR and CDR2 is FQNEAQ (reference sequence). This CDR3 region has 16 residues.

V is TRBV4-1 and J is TRBJ2-4, with TRBD1 matching 9 bases. CDR3 length: 13 residues. After removal of 6 bases from V and 9 bases from J, the junction contained 6 bases not matched to a gene. The V gene's germline CDR1 is MGHRA and CDR2 YSYEKL. CDR3 in amino acids: CASSRQGVGIQYF. CDR3 bases: TGCGCCAGCAGTCGACAGGGGGTGGGCATTCAGTACTTC.

The chain links TRBV7-8 to TRBJ2-3; 13 bases agree with TRBD2. The CDR3 runs to 16 residues. Trimming took 5 bases from V and 6 from J; bases not matched to a gene: 8. CDR1 is SGHVS, CDR2 FQNEAQ, per germline. The CDR3, as DNA: TGTGCCAGCAGCGGCCGACTAGCGGGAGGCCGGGATACGCAGTATTTT. Translation gives CASSGRLAGGRDTQYF.

J is TRBJ2-5 and V is TRBV18; D is perhaps TRBD2 (5 bases). The CDR3 has 15 residues. With 0 bases removed from V and 5 bases from J, the gap between germline ends came to 13 bases. Germline CDR1 KGHSH, CDR2 LQKENI. The CDR3 nucleotides are TGTGCCAGCTCACCACCGGGGAGAAGTGGGGAGACCCAGTACTTC. This sequence encodes CASSPPGRSGETQYF.

Of note for this clone: The same CDR3 can be traced to other DNA sequences in this sample. The rearrangement joins TRBV11-2 to TRBJ2-5; D unresolved. CDR3 length: 13 amino acids. The germline CDR1 and CDR2 sequences are SGHAT and FQNNGV. V gave up 4 bases and J gave up 1 base, with 7 bases separating them. The CDR3: CASSYGSQETQYF. CDR3 DNA sequence: TGTGCCAGCAGCTACGGAAGCCAAGAGACCCAGTACTTC.

The J gene is TRBJ2-2, the V gene TRBV29-1, with D possibly being TRBD1 or TRBD2 (5 bases each). The CDR3 is 16 residues long. Germline V lookup: CDR1 SQVTM, CDR2 ANQGSEA. Between the trimmed V and J ends, which lost 5 bases and 4 bases, there was a span of 20 bases. CDR3 DNA sequence: TGCAGCGTTTCCTCAGGAGGTTTTGGGGCCACCGGGGAGCTGTTTTTT. Its translation is CSVSSGGFGATGELFF.